This is a list of T cell receptor beta chains from one sample in a study of cytomegalovirus exposure and HLA in healthy donors. The assay was immunoSEQ multiplex PCR, and TCRdb's table has in-frame clones only and misses some. This sample carries under 250,000 clones, roughly 81% of them seen once, and the ten largest clones take around 1.2%. Sequenced sample: PBMCs. All receptors come from a woman under 40 in good health and CMV-seronegative. Each CDR3 is given with its conserved first and last residue. Fields, in order: CDR3 DNA, CDR3 protein, V gene, clone size, J gene, D gene, CDR3 length. The D gene is left open where the match is weak. Clone sizes are given selectively: once, few, many, or a class where the clone is expanded.

DNA: TGTGCCAGCCGAAGGACAGGGGACAATCAGCCCCAGCATTTT
CDR3: CASRRTGDNQPQHF
V: TRBV6-5
size: .
J: TRBJ1-5
D: TRBD1
length: 14

DNA: TGTGCCAGCAGCTTATTCCAGGGCCCCACCGGGGAGCTGTTTTTT
CDR3: CASSLFQGPTGELFF
V: TRBV7-9
size: once
J: TRBJ2-2
D: .
length: 15

DNA: TGCGCCAGCAGTACTCGGACTAGTAACTACGAGCAGTACTTC
CDR3: CASSTRTSNYEQYF
V: TRBV10-2
size: few
J: TRBJ2-7
D: TRBD2
length: 14

DNA: TGTGCCAGCAGCCTTGGTCAGGGTACCTATGGCTACACCTTC
CDR3: CASSLGQGTYGYTF
V: TRBV5-6
size: .
J: TRBJ1-2
D: .
length: 14

DNA: TGCGCCAGCAGCTTTCAGACCGGGGAGCTGTTTTTT
CDR3: CASSFQTGELFF
V: TRBV5-1
size: .
J: TRBJ2-2
D: .
length: 12

DNA: TGCGCCAGCAGCTTGGCAGGGGGCTGGGAACTGTTTTTT
CDR3: CASSLAGGWELFF
V: TRBV5-1
size: .
J: TRBJ1-4
D: TRBD1
length: 13

DNA: TGTGCCAGCAGTTTATATTCAGGGGTTGCAGGGACAGGGGAGCAGTACTTC
CDR3: CASSLYSGVAGTGEQYF
V: TRBV28
size: .
J: TRBJ2-7
D: TRBD1
length: 17

DNA: TGCGCCAGCAGCCCCGGGACTAGCGGGGGCCAAGGAGATACGCAGTATTTT
CDR3: CASSPGTSGGQGDTQYF
V: TRBV5-1
size: few
J: TRBJ2-3
D: TRBD2
length: 17

DNA: TGCGCCAGCAGCGCGGACTTTTGGACCGGAGGAGAGCAGTACTTC
CDR3: CASSADFWTGGEQYF
V: TRBV5-1
size: .
J: TRBJ2-7
D: .
length: 15

DNA: TGTGCCAGCAATTTACAGGGGGCGATTGAGCAGTACTTC
CDR3: CASNLQGAIEQYF
V: TRBV6-5
size: .
J: TRBJ2-7
D: TRBD1
length: 13

DNA: TGTGCCAGCAGCGTCTCGGACAATAACTATGGCTACACCTTC
CDR3: CASSVSDNNYGYTF
V: TRBV9
size: .
J: TRBJ1-2
D: .
length: 14

DNA: TGCAGCGTCACCGTTCGATCCGGCTCCTACGAGCAGTACTTC
CDR3: CSVTVRSGSYEQYF
V: TRBV29-1
size: .
J: TRBJ2-7
D: .
length: 14

DNA: TGTGCCAGCAGCGGATCAGGGAAAGGTATCCAGTACTTC
CDR3: CASSGSGKGIQYF
V: TRBV9
size: few
J: TRBJ2-5
D: .
length: 13

DNA: TGCGCCAGCAGCTTAGAGGGAGGGTCAGATACGCAGTATTTT
CDR3: CASSLEGGSDTQYF
V: TRBV5-1
size: .
J: TRBJ2-3
D: TRBD2
length: 14

DNA: TGCGCCAGCAGCTCCTCCCCAGGGGGCATCTATGGCTACACCTTC
CDR3: CASSSSPGGIYGYTF
V: TRBV5-1
size: few
J: TRBJ1-2
D: TRBD1
length: 15

DNA: TGTGCCATATACCCGGGACAGGGGAGCAATCAGCCCCAGCATTTT
CDR3: CAIYPGQGSNQPQHF
V: TRBV6-1
size: .
J: TRBJ1-5
D: TRBD1
length: 15

DNA: TGCGCCAGCAGTGGGGACAGTTTACGTACAACTAATGAAAAACTGTTTTTT
CDR3: CASSGDSLRTTNEKLFF
V: TRBV10-2
size: few
J: TRBJ1-4
D: TRBD1
length: 17

DNA: TGTGCCAGCAGTTACACAGGGATAGCGAATTCACCCCTCCACTTT
CDR3: CASSYTGIANSPLHF
V: TRBV6-5
size: few
J: TRBJ1-6
D: .
length: 15

DNA: TGTGCCAGCAGCCCGACAGGGGACGTAGGGCCCCAGCATTTT
CDR3: CASSPTGDVGPQHF
V: TRBV7-2
size: few
J: TRBJ1-5
D: TRBD1
length: 14

DNA: TGTGCCAGCAGTTCCGGGAGCGATACGCAGTATTTT
CDR3: CASSSGSDTQYF
V: TRBV6-6
size: .
J: TRBJ2-3
D: .
length: 12

DNA: TGCAGCGTTGAAGATCGGGACTCCTTGCGGAGTCCTGGGTACGAGCAGTACTTC
CDR3: CSVEDRDSLRSPGYEQYF
V: TRBV29-1
size: few
J: TRBJ2-7
D: .
length: 18

DNA: TGTGCCAGCAGTTACAGGGGAAGCAATCAGCCCCAGCATTTT
CDR3: CASSYRGSNQPQHF
V: TRBV2
size: .
J: TRBJ1-5
D: TRBD1
length: 14

DNA: TGTGCCAGCAGCTTATTCGGGTTAACCGTACTGGCCTACGAGCAGTACTTC
CDR3: CASSLFGLTVLAYEQYF
V: TRBV7-9
size: .
J: TRBJ2-7
D: .
length: 17

DNA: TGTGCCAGCAAGGCTAGCGGGAGCTCCTACAATGAGCAGTTCTTC
CDR3: CASKASGSSYNEQFF
V: TRBV9
size: .
J: TRBJ2-1
D: TRBD2
length: 15

DNA: TGCGCCAGCAGCCATGACAAAACAGGGGAGAGGCTTGGCTACACCTTC
CDR3: CASSHDKTGERLGYTF
V: TRBV4-1
size: .
J: TRBJ1-2
D: TRBD1
length: 16

DNA: TGTGCCAGCAGTCCCCCGGGGTACTATGGCTACACCTTC
CDR3: CASSPPGYYGYTF
V: TRBV28
size: few
J: TRBJ1-2
D: .
length: 13

DNA: TGCGCCAGTAGGGAAGCGGGCACTGAAGCTTTCTTT
CDR3: CASREAGTEAFF
V: TRBV5-1
size: .
J: TRBJ1-1
D: .
length: 12

DNA: TGTGCCAGCAGCTTGCAAACAGGGGGCAATCGATACGAGCAGTACTTC
CDR3: CASSLQTGGNRYEQYF
V: TRBV5-8
size: .
J: TRBJ2-7
D: TRBD1
length: 16

DNA: TGTGCCAGCGGGGGGGCATACCTCACTCTAACGAACACCGGGGAGCTGTTTTTT
CDR3: CASGGAYLTLTNTGELFF
V: TRBV2
size: .
J: TRBJ2-2
D: .
length: 18

DNA: TGTGCCAGCAGCCCTAGAGGGACTAGCGGAGACAATGAGCAGTTCTTC
CDR3: CASSPRGTSGDNEQFF
V: TRBV11-2
size: .
J: TRBJ2-1
D: TRBD2
length: 16

DNA: TGTGCCAGTAATGCACACAGGGTGAACACTGAAGCTTTCTTT
CDR3: CASNAHRVNTEAFF
V: TRBV19
size: few
J: TRBJ1-1
D: .
length: 14

DNA: TGTGCCAGCAGTTTGGGTGGAGCTAACTATGGCTACACCTTC
CDR3: CASSLGGANYGYTF
V: TRBV28
size: .
J: TRBJ1-2
D: .
length: 14

DNA: TGTGCCAGCAGGGAGGCTTGGAATGAGCAGTTCTTC
CDR3: CASREAWNEQFF
V: TRBV2
size: .
J: TRBJ2-1
D: .
length: 12

DNA: TGTGCCAGCAGGCCGGGACTAGTTGCAGATACGCAGTATTTT
CDR3: CASRPGLVADTQYF
V: TRBV2
size: .
J: TRBJ2-3
D: TRBD2
length: 14

DNA: TGTGCCAGCAGCCCCGGGGAGACCAAGCAGTTCTTC
CDR3: CASSPGETKQFF
V: TRBV6-5
size: .
J: TRBJ2-1
D: .
length: 12

DNA: TGTGCCAGCAGCTCGCACAGAGCCTTGCGCTACACCTTC
CDR3: CASSSHRALRYTF
V: TRBV5-4
size: .
J: TRBJ1-2
D: .
length: 13

DNA: TGTGCCAGCTCCCCCAGGGGCCTGAACACTGAAGCTTTCTTT
CDR3: CASSPRGLNTEAFF
V: TRBV18
size: .
J: TRBJ1-1
D: .
length: 14

DNA: TGTGCCAGCTCACCAACATTGCAGGGGGCCTACGAGCAGTACTTC
CDR3: CASSPTLQGAYEQYF
V: TRBV18
size: .
J: TRBJ2-7
D: TRBD1
length: 15

DNA: TGTGCCAGCAGTGAAAGACTTTCCGGGAACACCGGGGAGCTGTTTTTT
CDR3: CASSERLSGNTGELFF
V: TRBV25-1
size: .
J: TRBJ2-2
D: .
length: 16

DNA: TGCGCCAGCAGCTTGGCCGCGCAGGGGGGAAACACCATATATTTT
CDR3: CASSLAAQGGNTIYF
V: TRBV5-1
size: few
J: TRBJ1-3
D: .
length: 15

DNA: TGTGCCAGCAGGGCCCCGACTGGAAACACCATATATTTT
CDR3: CASRAPTGNTIYF
V: TRBV6-5
size: .
J: TRBJ1-3
D: .
length: 13

DNA: TGTGCCTGGAGTAAGATGCGGGCTATCAAGAGCTCCTACAATGAGCAGTTCTTC
CDR3: CAWSKMRAIKSSYNEQFF
V: TRBV30
size: .
J: TRBJ2-1
D: .
length: 18

DNA: TGTGCCAGCAGGGACATGAGCTCTGGAAACACCATATATTTT
CDR3: CASRDMSSGNTIYF
V: TRBV2
size: .
J: TRBJ1-3
D: .
length: 14

DNA: TGTGCCAGCAGTGACCGGACTAGGCGAGAGACCCAGTACTTC
CDR3: CASSDRTRRETQYF
V: TRBV6-1
size: .
J: TRBJ2-5
D: TRBD2
length: 14

DNA: TGTGCCAGCAGCGTGGACAGGGTTGGCACCGGGGAGCTGTTTTTT
CDR3: CASSVDRVGTGELFF
V: TRBV5-4
size: once
J: TRBJ2-2
D: TRBD1
length: 15

DNA: TGTGCCAGCCGGACAGTTCTGAACACTGAAGCTTTCTTT
CDR3: CASRTVLNTEAFF
V: TRBV6-5
size: .
J: TRBJ1-1
D: .
length: 13

DNA: TGTGCCTGGAGCAGGACAGGGAGGACAGATACGCAGTATTTT
CDR3: CAWSRTGRTDTQYF
V: TRBV30
size: .
J: TRBJ2-3
D: TRBD1
length: 14

DNA: TGCGCCAGCAGCTTGGGGGGGACAGAGACGAATGGCTACACCTTC
CDR3: CASSLGGTETNGYTF
V: TRBV5-1
size: .
J: TRBJ1-2
D: TRBD1
length: 15

DNA: TGTGCCAGTAGTACTGGACTAGCGGGACCCAATGAGCAGTTCTTC
CDR3: CASSTGLAGPNEQFF
V: TRBV19
size: .
J: TRBJ2-1
D: TRBD2
length: 15

DNA: TGTGCCAGCAGTTTAGGGGGCACGAACTCTGGAAACACCATATATTTT
CDR3: CASSLGGTNSGNTIYF
V: TRBV28
size: .
J: TRBJ1-3
D: .
length: 16

DNA: TGTGCCAGCAGCTTAGCCGGGACTAGCGGGGGGGAGCTGTTTTTT
CDR3: CASSLAGTSGGELFF
V: TRBV7-2
size: .
J: TRBJ2-2
D: TRBD2
length: 15

DNA: TGCGCCAGCAGCTTGAACAGGGGAAGGGGCACTGAAGCTTTCTTT
CDR3: CASSLNRGRGTEAFF
V: TRBV5-1
size: .
J: TRBJ1-1
D: TRBD1
length: 15

DNA: TGTGCCTGGGACAGGGTGATCACTGAAGCTTTCTTT
CDR3: CAWDRVITEAFF
V: TRBV30
size: .
J: TRBJ1-1
D: TRBD1
length: 12

DNA: TGCGCCAGCAGCCAAGTGCCAAAGCATAACTATGGCTACACCTTC
CDR3: CASSQVPKHNYGYTF
V: TRBV4-1
size: .
J: TRBJ1-2
D: .
length: 15

DNA: TGTGCCAGCAGTTCCGGCGGGACAGGTTATGGCTACACCTTC
CDR3: CASSSGGTGYGYTF
V: TRBV6-1
size: few
J: TRBJ1-2
D: TRBD1
length: 14

DNA: TGTGCCAGCAGTTACTCGGCGGGAGAGGCGAATGAGCAGTTCTTC
CDR3: CASSYSAGEANEQFF
V: TRBV6-5
size: once
J: TRBJ2-1
D: TRBD2
length: 15